This T cell receptor (beta chain) comes out of a study of spatial heterogeneity in lung cancer. Study-level information: Unique TCR and UMI combinations averaged more than ten appearances each in raw reads. Study-wide findings and caveats: Blood showed ubiquitous tumor TCRs more often at resection than at routine follow-up.

Germline CDR1 reads SEHNR; CDR2 reads FQNEAQ (reference sequence). V trimming: 10 bases; J trimming: 0 bases; junction bases outside the gene matches: 3. There are 14 residues in the CDR3. Relative to its sample, this clonotype is medium-sized. Its antigen is not known. Every TCR cDNA molecule carried a tag that served as a unique molecular identifier. TCRdb re-analysed the 5' RACE reads in MiXCR, keeping a single row per CDR3 protein. Of about 22,000 distinct CDR3 sequences detected, 4.6% appear once; the ten largest clones hold 7% to 8.5%. As to time point: sample taken at primary tumor resection. Unsorted whole RNA from tumor, nontumor lung or frozen PBMC underwent sequencing.

The source material was PBMCs, sampled at surgery. This receptor was taken from a male donor with early-stage non-small cell lung cancer. The chain couples TRBV7-9 to TRBJ2-3; 11 bases are a match to TRBD2. The DNA of the CDR3 is TGTGCCACGCTAGCGGGGGGAAGCACAGATACGCAGTATTTT. Protein product: CATLAGGSTDTQYF.